The 8 T cell receptor beta chains presented below share a single source sample, sequenced in a study of blood T cell repertoires in COVID-19. TCRdb's table, derived via immunoSEQ multiplex PCR, lists solely in-frame clones and lacks some. The table records about 320,000 clones, less than 85% of them present only once. The sequencing input was PBMCs or T cells enriched from blood (not recorded which). These receptors all stem from a woman in her 30s who had been exposed to COVID-19.

This chain joins TRBV13 and TRBJ2-1; 7 positions agree with TRBD2. The CDR3 has 17 residues. Germline lookup yields CDR1 PRHDT and CDR2 FYEKMQ (reference sequence). J gave up 1 base and V 0 bases, and 6 bases lay outside the gene matches. CDR3 DNA: TGTGCCAGCAGCTTAGGCCGACTAGCTTATTCCTACAATGAGCAGTTCTTC. This encodes CASSLGRLAYSYNEQFF.

The rearrangement joins TRBV24-1 to TRBJ2-1, with 11 positions matching TRBD1. V lost 4 bases, J lost 14 bases, and 6 bases stayed unmatched. The CDR3 is made up of 13 amino acids. The germline V gene encodes CDR1 KGHDR and CDR2 SFDVKD. The CDR3 sequence is CATSDLAGQGEFF. The CDR3 DNA follows: TGTGCCACCAGTGACCTAGCGGGACAGGGGGAGTTCTTC.

V and J are TRBV13 and TRBJ1-1, with D tentatively TRBD1 (5 bases). Germline V gene lookup returns CDR1 PRHDT and CDR2 FYEKMQ (reference sequence). The ends were cut back, 4 bases at V and 4 bases at J, with 13 bases in the middle. The CDR3 is made up of 14 amino acids. The CDR3 DNA sequence: TGTGCCAGCAGCTCCACCCAGGGTCCCACTGAAGCTTTCTTT. It specifies CASSSTQGPTEAFF.

This chain links TRBV7-9 with TRBJ2-7; possibly TRBD2 for D (5 bases). The CDR3 loop spans 17 amino acids. Germline lookup yields CDR1 SEHNR and CDR2 FQNEAQ (reference sequence). The germline V and J ends were trimmed by 5 bases and 4 bases, with 24 bases remaining between them. CDR3 coding DNA: TGTGCCAGCAGCCACGCGGGCCGAACACACACCAGGTACGAGCAGTACTTC. The encoded protein is CASSHAGRTHTRYEQYF.

This clone was recorded a few times. The chain joins TRBV5-6 to TRBJ1-1; D is unclear. With 2 bases removed from V and 8 bases from J, the gap between germline ends came to 13 bases. Germline-derived CDR1 and CDR2 are SGHDT and YYEEEE. This CDR3 has 13 residues. DNA of the CDR3: TGTGCCAGCAGCTTTTTTCATGCGAACGAAGCTTTCTTT. The encoded protein is CASSFFHANEAFF.

This chain links TRBV10-3 with TRBJ1-2; TRBD1 aligns across 9 bases. CDR3 length: 14 residues. Germline-derived CDR1 and CDR2 are ENHRY and SYGVKD. V trimming: 11 bases; J trimming: 2 bases; junction bases outside the gene matches: 9. CDR3 in DNA: TGTGCCGCTCGAAGGGACAGGGACAACTATGGCTACACCTTC. Encoded protein: CAARRDRDNYGYTF.

This rearrangement joins TRBV28 to TRBJ1-5; possible D gene TRBD1, 5 bases. The V end lost 2 bases, the J end lost 5 bases, and 16 bases lay between the germline ends. The V gene's germline CDR1 is MDHEN and CDR2 SYDVKM. This CDR3 has 16 residues. In DNA form, the CDR3 reads TGTGCCAGCAGTTTAACGTACTCGGACACTGATCAGCCCCAGCATTTT. Encoded protein: CASSLTYSDTDQPQHF.

The CDR3 sequence: CASSAPSGGEYYEQYF. The CDR3, as DNA: TGTGCCAGCAGTGCGCCCTCAGGCGGGGAGTACTACGAGCAGTACTTC. V is TRBV6-1 and J is TRBJ2-7; D is perhaps TRBD2 (6 bases). The germline gives CDR1 MNHNS, CDR2 SASEGT. The CDR3 consists of 16 residues. Trimming took 4 bases from V and 3 from J, leaving 19 bases between them.